The entry below describes one TCR beta chain. Its antigen is not yet known. Base qualities were left out, and no much larger clone turns up one base away. The data stem from a study of T cell responses to AZD1222 COVID-19 vaccine (TCRdb year 2021). Concerning the study at large: AZD1222 recipients whose second dose came at about 4 weeks and those whose second dose came at about 12 weeks were combined into one group, since spike-specific TCR depth and breadth did not differ between the two schedules. TCR sequencing was performed for approximately 240 trial participants, of whom about 210 were given two doses of AZD1222 and around 25 were given two doses of MenACWY control vaccine. Trial participants were enrolled into age subgroups of 18-55, 56-69 and 70-plus years, which contained approximately 150, 28 and 58 TCR-sequenced participants, respectively.

The CDR3 regions of human TCRbeta chains were analyzed by immunosequencing. As for the original processing: Repertoire TCRs were matched against a reference library of SARS-CoV-2-specific TCRs generated with the MIRA antigen-specificity platform. Breadth was defined as the fraction of unique TCRs that were SARS-CoV-2-associated. Depth was defined as the fraction of total T cells that were SARS-CoV-2-associated. Using the MIRA data, each spike-specific TCR was assigned both to the spike region to which the TCR was reactive and to a CD4 or CD8 class. Log10-transformed breadth and depth values were compared by one-way ANOVA with Sidak's multiple comparisons tests. Held by TCRdb, this immuneACCESS table contains in-frame sequences only and omits some clones. Under half of the omission traces to an unresolved V gene where checked; the cause of the rest is unknown. V, J and clone size are taken as reported in that table, and D and trimming were inferred from the DNA itself. Across this sample there are about 130,000 clones, with over 80% seen only once. The biggest ten clones account for about 5.6% of the sample.

Points the paper makes about the study in general: No day 14 peak-response samples were available, so repertoires were characterized only after the peak T cell response. After two AZD1222 doses, both the breadth and the depth of spike-specific TCRs were significantly higher than at day 0 and than in MenACWY recipients. The vaccine-associated CD4 TCRs covered the entire spike protein, and the dominant responses fell in regions 160-218 and 743-854. In the small 56-69-year group, the increase in depth fell short of significance, most likely because of low power. Conclusions about previously exposed vaccinees are limited because only five to seven AZD1222 recipients were SARS-CoV-2 seropositive at baseline. Participants were mostly white British, with more females than males. The authors suggested clonal diversity may have been underestimated. Reportedly, almost half of the unique spike-specific TCRs recognized epitopes lying outside the regions that are mutated in the B.1.351 and B.1.1.7 variants.

V lost 4 bases and J lost 4 bases; the stretch between them is 10 bases long. The CDR3 spans 13 residues, from the cysteine through the phenylalanine. Kept here is only the CDR3 DNA, which spans 39 bases and is read in frame from base 1. Looking up the germline V gene (reference sequence) yields CDR1 SEHNR and CDR2 FQNEAQ. This specimen's time point label, per the study, means: baseline before first vaccination. Vaccinee samples came from UK trials COV001 and COV002, including a single-blind randomized controlled phase 2/3 trial of AZD1222 (ChAdOx1 nCoV-19) in healthy adults. Trial participant PBMC samples were collected at day 0 and day 28 after the second dose for TCRbeta chain sequencing.

Recombination linked TRBV7-9 to TRBJ1-2; matching of 6 bases hints at TRBD1 as the D gene. The sample consisted of peripheral blood, taken on day 0 of AZD1222 vaccination. The sequence was collected from an adult in good health. The CDR3 has the sequence CASSSGGLYGYTF. The DNA reads TGTGCCAGCAGCTCCGGGGGCCTCTATGGCTACACCTTC.